Listed below are T cell receptor beta chains from one sample, sequenced in a study of beta chain features in type 1 diabetes. TCRdb's table, derived via immunoSEQ multiplex PCR, lists solely in-frame clones and lacks some. The sample contains hundreds of thousands of clones, roughly 13% of which appear only once. The sequenced sample was naive CD4+ T cells from blood. Every receptor here comes from a man aged 18 to 29 with type 1 diabetes. The CDR3 runs from the conserved cysteine through the conserved F or W. A D gene is named only where the DNA matches it firmly. Some rows have no size entry. The others give once, few or many, or a class for an expanded clone.

size	V	D	J	DNA	CDR3
few	TRBV5-4	TRBD2	TRBJ2-1	TGTGCCAGCAGCACGACTAGCGGAACTGCCTACAATGAGCAGTTCTTC	CASSTTSGTAYNEQFF
few	TRBV5-1	-	TRBJ2-7	TGCGCCAGCAGCCCCAACGACAGGAACGAGCAGTACTTC	CASSPNDRNEQYF
-	TRBV5-6	-	TRBJ1-1	TGTGCCAGCAGCTTGAAGTGGGCTGAAGCTTTCTTT	CASSLKWAEAFF
-	TRBV29-1	TRBD1	TRBJ1-1	TGCAGCGTTGAAGATGGGGACAGGGAGCATTGGGCTTTCTTT	CSVEDGDREHWAFF
few	TRBV6-5	-	TRBJ2-3	TGTGCCAGCAGAGGCGTAGGGGATACGCAGTATTTT	CASRGVGDTQYF
few	TRBV5-1	TRBD2	TRBJ2-1	TGCGCCAGCAGCTTAGGACTAGCAGTCGATGAGCAGTTCTTC	CASSLGLAVDEQFF
few	TRBV5-6	-	TRBJ1-6	TGTGCCAGCAGCTCGTATACCGGGCGCACGAATTCACCCCTCCACTTT	CASSSYTGRTNSPLHF
few	TRBV30	-	TRBJ2-3	TGTGCCTGGAGTTTGGTCACAGATACGCAGTATTTT	CAWSLVTDTQYF
few	TRBV10-3	TRBD1	TRBJ1-4	TGTGCCATCAGAGGGGGCGATGAAAAACTGTTTTTT	CAIRGGDEKLFF
few	TRBV30	-	TRBJ2-7	TGTGCCTGGAGCCAACTCTTTACAGGGGAGCAGTACTTC	CAWSQLFTGEQYF
few	TRBV29-1	TRBD2	TRBJ2-3	TGCAGCGTTGAAGACCCGGGACTAAGCACAGATACGCAGTATTTT	CSVEDPGLSTDTQYF
-	TRBV19	TRBD2	TRBJ2-1	TGTGCCAGTAGTCGAGCGGGAGGCTACAATGAGCAGTTCTTC	CASSRAGGYNEQFF
-	TRBV7-9	-	TRBJ2-3	TGTGCCAGCAGCACGCAGGGAGGCACAGATACGCAGTATTTT	CASSTQGGTDTQYF
few	TRBV5-4	TRBD1	TRBJ1-4	TGTGCCAGCAGCGCCGCGATCAGGGGGAGTAATGAAAAACTGTTTTTT	CASSAAIRGSNEKLFF
-	TRBV7-6	-	TRBJ1-3	TGTGCCAGCAGCTTAGCGGCAACAGGCGTCGGAAACACCATATATTTT	CASSLAATGVGNTIYF
few	TRBV7-9	-	TRBJ1-1	TGTGCCAGCAGCTTATATCGCGGGAACACTGAAGCTTTCTTT	CASSLYRGNTEAFF
few	TRBV5-1	TRBD2	TRBJ2-5	TGCGCCAGCAGTCCCGGGAAGGGAGGGGAGACCCAGTACTTC	CASSPGKGGETQYF
-	TRBV9	TRBD1	TRBJ2-7	TGTGCCAGCAGCCCGGTAGGACAGGGCGAGCAGTACTTC	CASSPVGQGEQYF
-	TRBV7-2	-	TRBJ2-3	TGTGCCAGCAGCTTACAGGGCCGAACTGTGGGCACAGATACGCAGTATTTT	CASSLQGRTVGTDTQYF
-	TRBV15	TRBD2	TRBJ2-1	TGTGCCACCAGCACCCCCACTAGCGGGGGATTCTACAATGAGCAGTTCTTC	CATSTPTSGGFYNEQFF
few	TRBV5-4	-	TRBJ2-1	TGTGCCAGCAGCTCCTCTAGCACCGGCTCCTACAATGAGCAGTTCTTC	CASSSSSTGSYNEQFF
-	TRBV2	-	TRBJ2-1	TGTGCCAGCATACAGGGCTCACGGGGTTTCTCTTACAATGAGCAGTTCTTC	CASIQGSRGFSYNEQFF
many	TRBV10-3	TRBD2	TRBJ2-4	TGTGCCATCAGTGAGGTAGTTAGCGGGAGGACCAAAAACATTCAGTACTTC	CAISEVVSGRTKNIQYF
-	TRBV6-5	-	TRBJ1-2	TGTGCCAGCAGTTACGCTACAGAATCTGGCTACACCTTC	CASSYATESGYTF
few	TRBV25-1	TRBD1	TRBJ2-7	TGTGCCAGCAGTGAAGGGGGACAGGGCGAGCAGTACTTC	CASSEGGQGEQYF
-	TRBV29-1	-	TRBJ2-2	TGCAGCGTTGATCGGGCCGGGGAGCTGTTTTTT	CSVDRAGELFF
-	TRBV15	TRBD1	TRBJ1-5	TGTGCCACCAGCAGAGGATCAGGACAGGTAGGAGATCAGCCCCAGCATTTT	CATSRGSGQVGDQPQHF
-	TRBV7-6	-	TRBJ1-2	TGTGCCAGCAGCTTAGGGGACTATGGCTACACCTTC	CASSLGDYGYTF
few	TRBV4-1	-	TRBJ2-2	TGCGCCAGCAGCCAGAACACCGGGGAGCTGTTTTTT	CASSQNTGELFF
-	TRBV7-2	-	TRBJ1-2	TGTGCCAGCAGCTCCCCGGGGGTCGGTTGGATGACTAACTATGGCTACACCTTC	CASSSPGVGWMTNYGYTF
-	TRBV25-1	TRBD1	TRBJ2-3	TGTGCCAGCAGTCGGGACAGGGGGCGTATAAATACGCAGTATTTT	CASSRDRGRINTQYF
-	TRBV28	-	TRBJ2-3	TGTGCCAGCAGCTACCAGACAGGCCGCACTAGCACAGATACGCAGTATTTT	CASSYQTGRTSTDTQYF
few	TRBV4-2	-	TRBJ2-7	TGTGCCAGCAGCCAAGACGGTGATCGCGAGCAGTACTTC	CASSQDGDREQYF
few	TRBV4-2	-	TRBJ2-2	TGTGCCAGCAGCCTCCGGAGGGGGGGAGGTGCGGCCGGGGAGCTGTTTTTT	CASSLRRGGGAAGELFF
-	TRBV6-5	-	TRBJ2-5	TGTGCCACCATGGACAGTCTCGGGACGGAGACCCAGTACTTC	CATMDSLGTETQYF
-	TRBV7-2	-	TRBJ1-1	TGTGCCAGCAGCTTAGTCGGCAGCTTGACGGCTGAAGCTTTCTTT	CASSLVGSLTAEAFF
-	TRBV9	TRBD1	TRBJ1-2	TGTGCCAGCAGCGCACTGGGGACAGTCACTTTCTATGGCTACACCTTC	CASSALGTVTFYGYTF
few	TRBV29-1	-	TRBJ1-1	TGCAGCGTTGCGGCGGGCCATGGGACTGAAGCTTTCTTT	CSVAAGHGTEAFF
few	TRBV2	TRBD2	TRBJ2-2	TGTGCCAGCAGTCCCTATAGCGGGAGGGCCCCCGGGGAGCTGTTTTTT	CASSPYSGRAPGELFF
-	TRBV25-1	-	TRBJ1-3	TGTGCCAGCAGTGACCCGGGGTTAAGCTCTGGAAACACCATATATTTT	CASSDPGLSSGNTIYF
few	TRBV18	TRBD2	TRBJ2-4	TGTGCCAGCTCACCACCGGGACTAGCGGGTCAAGGTGTGGACTTC	CASSPPGLAGQGVDF
-	TRBV5-1	-	TRBJ1-2	TGCGCCAGCAGCTCCCGCGGGGAGGTAAACTATGGCTACACCTTC	CASSSRGEVNYGYTF
few	TRBV4-3	-	TRBJ2-3	TGCGCCAGCAGCCCGAGGACCACAGATACGCAGTATTTT	CASSPRTTDTQYF